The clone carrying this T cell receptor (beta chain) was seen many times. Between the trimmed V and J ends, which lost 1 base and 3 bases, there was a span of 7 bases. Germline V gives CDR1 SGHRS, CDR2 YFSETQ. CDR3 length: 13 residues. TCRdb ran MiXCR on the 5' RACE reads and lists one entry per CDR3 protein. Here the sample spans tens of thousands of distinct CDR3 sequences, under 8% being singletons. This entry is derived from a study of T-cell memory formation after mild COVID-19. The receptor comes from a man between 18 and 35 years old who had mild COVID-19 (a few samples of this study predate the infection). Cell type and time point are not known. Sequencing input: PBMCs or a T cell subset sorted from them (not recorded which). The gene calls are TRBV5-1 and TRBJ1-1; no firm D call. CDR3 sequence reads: CASSLLAYTEAFF. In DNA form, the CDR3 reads TGCGCCAGCAGCTTGCTGGCCTACACTGAAGCTTTCTTT. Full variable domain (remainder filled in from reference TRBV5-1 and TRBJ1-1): KAGVTQTPRYLIKTRGQQVTLSCSPISGHRSVSWYQQTPGQGLQFLFEYFSETQRNKGNFPGRFSGRQFSNSRSEMNVSTLELGDSALYLCASSLLAYTEAFFGQGTRLTVV.